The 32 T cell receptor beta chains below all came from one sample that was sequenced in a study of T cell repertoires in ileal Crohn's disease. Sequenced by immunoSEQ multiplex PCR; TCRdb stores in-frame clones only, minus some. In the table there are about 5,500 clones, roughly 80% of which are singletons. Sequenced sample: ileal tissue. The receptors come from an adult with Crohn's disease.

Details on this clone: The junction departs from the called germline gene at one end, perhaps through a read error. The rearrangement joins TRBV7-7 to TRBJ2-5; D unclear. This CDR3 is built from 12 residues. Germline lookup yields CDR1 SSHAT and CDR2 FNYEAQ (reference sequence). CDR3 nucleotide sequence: TGTGCTAGCAGCTCGGACCAAGAGACCCAGTACTTC. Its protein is CASSSDQETQYF.

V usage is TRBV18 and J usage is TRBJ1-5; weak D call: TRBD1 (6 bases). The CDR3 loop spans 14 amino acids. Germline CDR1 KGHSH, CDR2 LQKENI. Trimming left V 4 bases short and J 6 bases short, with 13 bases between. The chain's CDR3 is CASSLAGQFQPQHF. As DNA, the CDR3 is TGTGCCAGCTCACTGGCCGGACAGTTTCAGCCCCAGCATTTT.

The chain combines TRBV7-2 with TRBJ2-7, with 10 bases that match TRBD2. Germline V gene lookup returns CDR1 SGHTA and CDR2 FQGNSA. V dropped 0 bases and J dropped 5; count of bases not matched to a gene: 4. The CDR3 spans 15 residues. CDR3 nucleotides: TGTGCCAGCAGCTTAGCGACAGGGACTAGCGACGAGCAGTACTTC. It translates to CASSLATGTSDEQYF.

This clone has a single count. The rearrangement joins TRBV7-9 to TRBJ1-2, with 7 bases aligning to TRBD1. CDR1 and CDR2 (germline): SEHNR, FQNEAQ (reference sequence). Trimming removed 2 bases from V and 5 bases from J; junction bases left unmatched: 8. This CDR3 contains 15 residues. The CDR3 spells CASSLPGTVLYGYTF. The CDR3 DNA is TGTGCCAGCAGCTTACCCGGGACAGTGCTTTATGGCTACACCTTC.

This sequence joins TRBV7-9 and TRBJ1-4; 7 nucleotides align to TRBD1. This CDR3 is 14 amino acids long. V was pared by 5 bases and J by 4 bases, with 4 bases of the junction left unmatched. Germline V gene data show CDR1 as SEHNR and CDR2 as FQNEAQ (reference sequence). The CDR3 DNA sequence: TGTGCCAGCAGCCCGGACAGGAGTAATGAAAAACTGTTTTTT. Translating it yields CASSPDRSNEKLFF.

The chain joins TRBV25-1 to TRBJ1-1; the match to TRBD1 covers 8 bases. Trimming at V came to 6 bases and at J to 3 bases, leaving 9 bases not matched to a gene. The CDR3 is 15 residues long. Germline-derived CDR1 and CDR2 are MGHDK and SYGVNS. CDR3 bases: TGTGCCAGCAGACCCAACAGGGGGGGGGACACTGAAGCTTTCTTT. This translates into CASRPNRGGDTEAFF.

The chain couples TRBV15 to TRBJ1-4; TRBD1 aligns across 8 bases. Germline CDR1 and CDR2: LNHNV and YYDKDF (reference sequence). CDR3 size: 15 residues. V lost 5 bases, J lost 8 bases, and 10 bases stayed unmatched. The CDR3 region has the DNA TGTGCCACCAGCGGGGGGACAGGCGTTTTCGAAAAACTGTTTTTT. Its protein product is CATSGGTGVFEKLFF. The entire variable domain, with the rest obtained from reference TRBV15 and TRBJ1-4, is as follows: DAMVIQNPRYQVTQFGKPVTLSCSQTLNHNVMYWYQQKSSQAPKLLFHYYDKDFNNEADTPDNFQSRRPNTSFCFLDIRSPGLGDTAMYLCATSGGTGVFEKLFFGSGTQLSVL.

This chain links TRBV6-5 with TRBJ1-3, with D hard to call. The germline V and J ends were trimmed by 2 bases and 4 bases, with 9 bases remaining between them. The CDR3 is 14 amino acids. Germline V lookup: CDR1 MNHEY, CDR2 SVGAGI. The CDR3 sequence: CASSYGGRGNTIYF. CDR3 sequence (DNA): TGTGCCAGCAGTTACGGAGGGAGGGGAAACACCATATATTTT.

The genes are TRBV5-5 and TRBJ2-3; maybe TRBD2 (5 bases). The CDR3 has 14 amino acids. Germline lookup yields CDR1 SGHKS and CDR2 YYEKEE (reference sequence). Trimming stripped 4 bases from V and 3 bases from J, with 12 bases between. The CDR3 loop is CASSVPGFTDTQYF. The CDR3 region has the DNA TGTGCCAGCAGCGTGCCGGGATTTACAGATACGCAGTATTTT. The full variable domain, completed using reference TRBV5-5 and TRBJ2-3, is DAGVTQSPTHLIKTRGQQVTLRCSPISGHKSVSWYQQVLGQGPQFIFQYYEKEERGRGNFPDRFSARQFPNYSSELNVNALLLGDSALYLCASSVPGFTDTQYFGPGTRLTVL.

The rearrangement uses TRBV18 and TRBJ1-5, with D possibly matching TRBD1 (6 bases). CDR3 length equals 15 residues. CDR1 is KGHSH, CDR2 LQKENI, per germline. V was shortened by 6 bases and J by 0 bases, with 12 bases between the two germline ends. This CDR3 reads CASSKTGYSNQPQHF. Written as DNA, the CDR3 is TGTGCCAGCTCCAAGACAGGATATAGCAATCAGCCCCAGCATTTT.

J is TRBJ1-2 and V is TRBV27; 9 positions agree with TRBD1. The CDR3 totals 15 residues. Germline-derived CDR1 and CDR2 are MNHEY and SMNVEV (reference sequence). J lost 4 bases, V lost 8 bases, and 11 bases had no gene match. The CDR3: CASASTGGAFYGYTF. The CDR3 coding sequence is TGTGCCAGCGCATCCACAGGGGGCGCTTTCTATGGCTACACCTTC.

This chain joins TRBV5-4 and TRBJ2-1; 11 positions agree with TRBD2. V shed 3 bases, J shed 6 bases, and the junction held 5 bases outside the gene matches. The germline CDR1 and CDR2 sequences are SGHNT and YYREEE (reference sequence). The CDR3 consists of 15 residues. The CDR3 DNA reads TGTGCCAGCAGCTCCGGGACTAGCGGAGGCAATGAGCAGTTCTTC. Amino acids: CASSSGTSGGNEQFF.

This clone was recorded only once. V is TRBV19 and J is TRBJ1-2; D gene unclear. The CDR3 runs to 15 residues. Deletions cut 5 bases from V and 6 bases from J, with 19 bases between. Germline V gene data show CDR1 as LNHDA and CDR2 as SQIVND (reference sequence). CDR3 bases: TGTGCCAGTAGTCCTTACGCGCAAGGAGAAGATGGCTACACCTTC. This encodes CASSPYAQGEDGYTF.

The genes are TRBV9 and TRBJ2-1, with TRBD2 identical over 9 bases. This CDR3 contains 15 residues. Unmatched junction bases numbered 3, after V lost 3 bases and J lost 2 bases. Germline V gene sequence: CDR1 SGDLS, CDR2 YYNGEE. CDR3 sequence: CASSASGAPYNEQFF. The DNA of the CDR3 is TGTGCCAGCAGCGCTAGCGGGGCCCCCTACAATGAGCAGTTCTTC.

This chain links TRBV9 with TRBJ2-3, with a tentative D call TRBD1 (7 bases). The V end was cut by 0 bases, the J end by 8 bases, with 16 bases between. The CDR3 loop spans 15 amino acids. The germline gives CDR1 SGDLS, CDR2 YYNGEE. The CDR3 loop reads CASSVGVRGDFTQYF. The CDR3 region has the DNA TGTGCCAGCAGCGTAGGGGTCAGGGGGGACTTTACGCAGTATTTT.

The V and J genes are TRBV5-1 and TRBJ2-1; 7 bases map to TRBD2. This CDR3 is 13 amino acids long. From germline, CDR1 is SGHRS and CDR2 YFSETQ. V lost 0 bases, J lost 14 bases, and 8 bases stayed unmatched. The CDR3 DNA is TGCGCCAGCAGCTTGGAGCTTCGGGGGAGGGAGTTCTTC. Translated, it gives CASSLELRGREFF. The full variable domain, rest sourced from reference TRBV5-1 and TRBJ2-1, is KAGVTQTPRYLIKTRGQQVTLSCSPISGHRSVSWYQQTPGQGLQFLFEYFSETQRNKGNFPGRFSGRQFSNSRSEMNVSTLELGDSALYLCASSLELRGREFFGPGTRLTVL.

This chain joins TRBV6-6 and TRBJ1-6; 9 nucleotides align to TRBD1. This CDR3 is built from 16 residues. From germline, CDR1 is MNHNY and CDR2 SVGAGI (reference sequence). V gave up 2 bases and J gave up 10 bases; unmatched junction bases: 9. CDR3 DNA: TGTGCCAGCAGTTACCCCACCGGGACAGGGCAATCACCCCTCCACTTT. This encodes CASSYPTGTGQSPLHF.

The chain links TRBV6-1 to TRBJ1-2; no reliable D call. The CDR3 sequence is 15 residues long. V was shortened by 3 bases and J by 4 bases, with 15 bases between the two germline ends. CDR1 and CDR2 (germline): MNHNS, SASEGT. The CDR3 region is CASSDRHVPSYGYTF. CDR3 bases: TGTGCCAGCAGTGATCGACACGTTCCTTCCTATGGCTACACCTTC.

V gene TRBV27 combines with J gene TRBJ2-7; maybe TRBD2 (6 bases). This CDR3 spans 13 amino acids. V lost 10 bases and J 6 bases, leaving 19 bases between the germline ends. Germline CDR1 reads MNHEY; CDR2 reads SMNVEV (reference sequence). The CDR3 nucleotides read TGTGCCACCAAAAGACTAGAGATCCCCGAGCAGTACTTC. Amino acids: CATKRLEIPEQYF.

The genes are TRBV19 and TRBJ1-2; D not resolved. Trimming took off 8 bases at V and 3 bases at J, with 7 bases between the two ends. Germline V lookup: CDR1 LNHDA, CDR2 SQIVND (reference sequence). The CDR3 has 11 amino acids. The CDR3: CASSQYYGYTF. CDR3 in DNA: TGTGCCAGTTCCCAATACTATGGCTACACCTTC.

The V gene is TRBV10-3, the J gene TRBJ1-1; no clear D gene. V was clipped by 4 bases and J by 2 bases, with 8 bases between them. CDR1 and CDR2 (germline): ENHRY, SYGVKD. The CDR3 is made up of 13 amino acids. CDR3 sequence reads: CAISAGKNTEAFF. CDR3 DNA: TGTGCCATCAGTGCGGGAAAAAACACTGAAGCTTTCTTT.

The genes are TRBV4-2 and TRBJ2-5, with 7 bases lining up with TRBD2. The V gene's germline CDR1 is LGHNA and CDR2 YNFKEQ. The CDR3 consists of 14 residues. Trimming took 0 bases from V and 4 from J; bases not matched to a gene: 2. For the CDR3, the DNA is TGTGCCAGCAGCCAAGAACGGACTAGAGAGACCCAGTACTTC. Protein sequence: CASSQERTRETQYF.

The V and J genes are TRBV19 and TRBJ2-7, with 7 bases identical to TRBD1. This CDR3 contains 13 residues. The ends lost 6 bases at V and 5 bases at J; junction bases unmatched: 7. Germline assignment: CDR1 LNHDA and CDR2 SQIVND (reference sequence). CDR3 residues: CASSRQGDNEQYF. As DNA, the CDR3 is TGTGCCAGTAGCCGCCAGGGGGACAACGAGCAGTACTTC.

CDR3 sequence reads: CASSPGQDTGELFF. CDR3 bases: TGTGCCAGCAGCCCGGGACAGGACACCGGGGAGCTGTTTTTT. The rearrangement joins TRBV4-2 to TRBJ2-2; 8 nucleotides align to TRBD1. The germline V gene encodes CDR1 LGHNA and CDR2 YNFKEQ. V dropped 4 bases and J dropped 3; count of bases not matched to a gene: 1. The CDR3 is 14 residues long.

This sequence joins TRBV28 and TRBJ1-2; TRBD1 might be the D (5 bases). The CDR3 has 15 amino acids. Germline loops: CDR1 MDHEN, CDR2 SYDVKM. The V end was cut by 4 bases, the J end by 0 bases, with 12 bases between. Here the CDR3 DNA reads TGTGCCAGCAGTTCTTTAGGGACTGCTAACTATGGCTACACCTTC. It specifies CASSSLGTANYGYTF.

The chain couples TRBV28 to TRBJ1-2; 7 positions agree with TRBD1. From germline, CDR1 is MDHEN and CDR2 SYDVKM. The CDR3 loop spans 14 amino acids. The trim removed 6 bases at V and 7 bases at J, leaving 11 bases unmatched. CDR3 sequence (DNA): TGTGCCAGCAGGACGACAGGGTCGTGGGTTGGCTACACCTTC. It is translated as CASRTTGSWVGYTF.

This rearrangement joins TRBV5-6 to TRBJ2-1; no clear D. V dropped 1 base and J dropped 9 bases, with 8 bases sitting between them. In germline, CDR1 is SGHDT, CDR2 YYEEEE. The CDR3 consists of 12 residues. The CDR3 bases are TGTGCCAGCAGCTTGACATTTGGTGAGCAGTTCTTC. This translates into CASSLTFGEQFF.

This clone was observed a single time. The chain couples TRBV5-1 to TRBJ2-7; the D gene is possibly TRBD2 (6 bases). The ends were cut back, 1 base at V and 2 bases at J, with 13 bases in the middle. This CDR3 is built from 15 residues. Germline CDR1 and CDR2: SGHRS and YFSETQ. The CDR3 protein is CASSLIEAGTYEQYF. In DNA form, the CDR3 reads TGCGCCAGCAGCTTGATCGAGGCGGGGACCTACGAGCAGTACTTC.

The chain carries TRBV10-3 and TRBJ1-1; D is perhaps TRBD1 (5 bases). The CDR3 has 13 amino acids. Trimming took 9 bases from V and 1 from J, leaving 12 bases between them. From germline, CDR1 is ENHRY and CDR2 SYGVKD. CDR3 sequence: CAIAGQGNTEAFF. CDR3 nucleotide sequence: TGTGCCATTGCGGGGCAGGGGAACACTGAAGCTTTCTTT.

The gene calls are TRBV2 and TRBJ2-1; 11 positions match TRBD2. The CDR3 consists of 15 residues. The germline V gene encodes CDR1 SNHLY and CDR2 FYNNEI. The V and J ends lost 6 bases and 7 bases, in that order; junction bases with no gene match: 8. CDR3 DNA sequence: TGTGCCAGCAGCAAACTAGCGGGGGCGCCGAATGAGCAGTTCTTC. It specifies CASSKLAGAPNEQFF.

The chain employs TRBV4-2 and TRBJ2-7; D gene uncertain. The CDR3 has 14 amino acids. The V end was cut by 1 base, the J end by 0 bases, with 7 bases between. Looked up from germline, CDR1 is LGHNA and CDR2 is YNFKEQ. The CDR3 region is CASSQAGPSYEQYF. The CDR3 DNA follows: TGTGCCAGCAGCCAAGCGGGTCCCTCCTACGAGCAGTACTTC.

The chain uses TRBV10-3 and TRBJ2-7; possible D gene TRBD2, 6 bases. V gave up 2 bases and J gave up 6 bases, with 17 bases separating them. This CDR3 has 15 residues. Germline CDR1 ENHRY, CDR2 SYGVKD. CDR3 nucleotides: TGTGCCATCAGTGAGCGGGGGTCCCTCTATAGCGAGCAGTACTTC. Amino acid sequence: CAISERGSLYSEQYF.